This is a list of T cell receptor beta chains from one sample in a study of T-cell reconstitution after alpha-beta-depleted transplantation in children. TCRdb re-called the PCR reads through MiXCR, storing one row per CDR3 protein. The data show under 850,000 distinct CDR3 sequences, around 13% seen once. The material was PBMCs, obtained before TCRalphabeta/CD19-depleted stem cell transplant. The receptors were sampled from a girl aged 2 to 10 with congenital amegakaryocytic thrombocytopenia, due to receive a stem cell transplant. Each CDR3 is given with its conserved first and last residue. A D gene is named only where the DNA matches it firmly. Some rows mark clone size as missing; the rest say once, few, many or name a class of expanded clone.

>.|many|TRBJ2-7|TRBV5-1
TGCGCCAGCAGGTTATGGGGGATCCCTTCCTACGAGCAGTACTTC
CASRLWGIPSYEQYF
>.|.|TRBJ2-1|TRBV6-5
TGTGCCAGCAGTTACTCCACAACCCCTCGTAGCTCCTACAATGAGCAGTTCTTC
CASSYSTTPRSSYNEQFF
>.|many|TRBJ2-1|TRBV6-1
TGTGCCAGCTCGGACTGGAGTTCCTACAATGAGCAGTTCTTC
CASSDWSSYNEQFF
>TRBD2|many|TRBJ2-1|TRBV2
TGTGCCAGCAGTGGAGTAGCGGGAGGTAATGAGCAGTTCTTC
CASSGVAGGNEQFF
>TRBD2|.|TRBJ2-2|TRBV5-1
TGCGCCAGCACAGGGACTACGAACACCGGGGAGCTGTTTTTT
CASTGTTNTGELFF
>.|few|TRBJ1-5|TRBV12-3/TRBV12-4
TGTGCCAGCAGTTTAGCATCGGCAGGGATTGAGCCCCAGCATTTT
CASSLASAGIEPQHF
>.|many|TRBJ2-7|TRBV20-1
TGCAGTGCCCCGCCCCTGAGAAGTGTAGGCTACGAGCAGTACTTC
CSAPPLRSVGYEQYF
>.|many|TRBJ2-7|TRBV5-1
TGCGCCAGCAGACTCGACAGTGCCTACGAGCAGTACTTC
CASRLDSAYEQYF
>.|many|TRBJ2-3|TRBV5-1
TGCGCCAGCAGCTACGGGGTGAACCCCAGCACAGATACGCAGTATTTT
CASSYGVNPSTDTQYF
>TRBD2|many|TRBJ2-1|TRBV20-1
TGCAGTGCTAGAATAGGCGGGAGGGCCTACAATGAGCAGTTCTTC
CSARIGGRAYNEQFF
>.|few|TRBJ2-3|TRBV27
TGTGCCAGCAGTACGACAGGATCTAGCACAGATACGCAGTATTTT
CASSTTGSSTDTQYF
>.|many|TRBJ1-5|TRBV2
TGTGCCAGCGCGAGTAATCAGCCCCAGCATTTT
CASASNQPQHF
>TRBD2|many|TRBJ2-2|TRBV27
TGTGCCAGCAGTATCTCCGGGACTACGACCGGGGAGCTGTTTTTT
CASSISGTTTGELFF
>TRBD2|many|TRBJ2-7|TRBV2
TGTGCCAGTCAAAGACTAGCAGGTCCCTACGAGCAGTACTTC
CASQRLAGPYEQYF
>.|many|TRBJ2-1|TRBV10-2
TGCGCCAGCAGTGACCACCTCTCCTACAATGAGCAGTTCTTC
CASSDHLSYNEQFF
>TRBD2|many|TRBJ2-1|TRBV20-1
TGCAGTGCCCGACTAGCGCCAGCCTACAATGAGCAGTTCTTC
CSARLAPAYNEQFF
>TRBD2|few|TRBJ2-1|TRBV24-1
TGTGCCACCTTTTCTAGCGGGGTCAACAATGAGCAGTTCTTC
CATFSSGVNNEQFF
>TRBD2|few|TRBJ2-2|TRBV5-1
TGCGCCAGCAGCTTGTCCCGGACTAGCGGGAGTGTATACGGGGAGCTGTTTTTT
CASSLSRTSGSVYGELFF
>TRBD2|many|TRBJ2-1|TRBV5-1
TGCGCCAGCAGCCGGGGACTAGCGGGATTTAGGGGCGAGCAGTTCTTC
CASSRGLAGFRGEQFF
>.|.|TRBJ2-7|TRBV20-1
TGCAGTGCTAGAGATCTAGCTTCCTACGAGCAGTACTTC
CSARDLASYEQYF
>.|.|TRBJ1-5|TRBV12-5
TGTGCTAGTGGGGACGGGCAGTATAATCAGCCCCAGCATTTT
CASGDGQYNQPQHF
>.|.|TRBJ2-5|TRBV5-6
TGTGCCAGCAGCTTGGAGGCCACGATGATCCAAGAGACCCAGTACTTC
CASSLEATMIQETQYF
>TRBD2|many|TRBJ2-1|TRBV27
TGTGCCAGCAGTACCAGCGGGATCTCCTACAATGAGCAGTTCTTC
CASSTSGISYNEQFF
>.|many|TRBJ2-7|TRBV12-3/TRBV12-4
TGTGCCAGCAGTCCGTCCCGGGCCTACGAGCAGTACTTC
CASSPSRAYEQYF
>.|many|TRBJ2-7|TRBV29-1
TGCAGCGTGGGACTTAGCTCCTACGAGCAGTACTTC
CSVGLSSYEQYF
>TRBD2|once|TRBJ2-1|TRBV5-1
TGCTCCAGCAGCATGGGGACTAGTGGTGAGCAGTTCTTC
CSSSMGTSGEQFF
>.|.|TRBJ2-5|TRBV7-8
TGTGCCAGCAGCCTCACATTTAGTAGAGAGACCCAGTACTTC
CASSLTFSRETQYF
>.|many|TRBJ2-1|TRBV5-1
TGCGCCAGCAGCTTGGTACTTAACAATGAGCAGTTCTTC
CASSLVLNNEQFF
>TRBD2|many|TRBJ2-3|TRBV5-1
TGCGCCAGCAGCTCGTTAGCGGGAGGTGATGGAGATACGCAGTATTTT
CASSSLAGGDGDTQYF
>.|.|TRBJ1-1|TRBV20-1
TGCAGTGCTAGAGATCGAAGACATGAGTCTGAAGCTTTCTTT
CSARDRRHESEAFF
>TRBD1|many|TRBJ1-5|TRBV19
TGTGCCAGTAGTTGGGAACAGGGGTATCAGCCCCAGCATTTT
CASSWEQGYQPQHF
>.|.|TRBJ2-5|TRBV2
TGTGCCAGCAGTGAACTTGAAGGGTTGGAGACCCAGTACTTC
CASSELEGLETQYF
>.|many|TRBJ2-1|TRBV28
TGTGCCAGCAGGAGGCCGGGTTACAATGAGCAGTTCTTC
CASRRPGYNEQFF
>.|few|TRBJ1-1|TRBV5-5
TGTGCCAGCAGATCAGGGACCATGAACACTGAAGCTTTCTTT
CASRSGTMNTEAFF
>.|many|TRBJ2-1|TRBV15
TGTGCCACCCTAGGGCCCCCTTCCTACAATGAGCAGTTCTTC
CATLGPPSYNEQFF
>TRBD1|few|TRBJ1-1|TRBV30
TGTGCCTGGAACAGGGGGAACACTGAAGCTTTCTTT
CAWNRGNTEAFF
>.|many|TRBJ2-1|TRBV5-1
TGCGCCAGCAGCTTGTCGGGAGTTGGGAATGAGCAGTTCTTC
CASSLSGVGNEQFF
>.|many|TRBJ2-2|TRBV7-9
TGTGCCAGCAGCTTGAATGGAGGGGAGCTGTTTTTT
CASSLNGGELFF
>TRBD2|many|TRBJ2-1|TRBV20-1
TGCAGTGCTAAAAGGGTCCTCAGGCTAGCGGGATACAATGAGCAGTTCTTC
CSAKRVLRLAGYNEQFF
>TRBD1|.|TRBJ1-2|TRBV20-1
TGCAGTGCTAGACAACTCGCGACAGGGAGCCTCTATGGCTACACCTTC
CSARQLATGSLYGYTF
>TRBD2|many|TRBJ2-7|TRBV20-1
TGCAGTGCTAGACCGCGCTGGGGCGGGAGTACCTACGAGCAGTACTTC
CSARPRWGGSTYEQYF
>.|once|TRBJ2-5|TRBV20-1
TGCAGTGCTAGAGATAGGGACTTGACTGGGGTGGCCCAAGAGACCCAGTACTTC
CSARDRDLTGVAQETQYF
>TRBD1|few|TRBJ1-1|TRBV12-3/TRBV12-4
TGTGCCAGCAGTACGACAGGGTTGAACACTGAAGCTTTCTTT
CASSTTGLNTEAFF
>.|many|TRBJ2-1|TRBV3-1
TGTGCCAGCAGCCAATTGGGGGCTAGCAGTTACAATGAGCAGTTCTTC
CASSQLGASSYNEQFF
>TRBD1|.|TRBJ2-5|TRBV5-1
TGCGCCAGCAAGACAGGGGGCCAAGAGACCCAGTACTTC
CASKTGGQETQYF
>.|many|TRBJ2-3|TRBV20-1
TGCAGTGCTGGTGGTAGGATTAGCACAGATACGCAGTATTTT
CSAGGRISTDTQYF
>TRBD1|few|TRBJ1-2|TRBV11-2
TGTGCCAGCAGCTCGTGGGACAGTGATGGCTACACCTTC
CASSSWDSDGYTF
>.|many|TRBJ1-1|TRBV5-6
TGTGCCAGCAGCACCAATACCGGACGAAACACTGAAGCTTTCTTT
CASSTNTGRNTEAFF
>TRBD2|many|TRBJ2-7|TRBV3-1
TGTGCCAGCAGCCAAGGGGCGGGAGGCTGGTACGAGCAGTACTTC
CASSQGAGGWYEQYF
>.|.|TRBJ2-3|TRBV12-3/TRBV12-4
TGTGCCAGCTACCGGGTGTCTAGTGGTATTTCAGATACGCAGTATTTT
CASYRVSSGISDTQYF
>.|few|TRBJ2-7|TRBV27
TGTGCCAGCAGCCCCGAGACATACGCCTACGAGCAGTACTTC
CASSPETYAYEQYF
>.|many|TRBJ1-2|TRBV20-1
TGCAGTGCTCCCCTGATAACTAACTATGGCTACACCTTC
CSAPLITNYGYTF